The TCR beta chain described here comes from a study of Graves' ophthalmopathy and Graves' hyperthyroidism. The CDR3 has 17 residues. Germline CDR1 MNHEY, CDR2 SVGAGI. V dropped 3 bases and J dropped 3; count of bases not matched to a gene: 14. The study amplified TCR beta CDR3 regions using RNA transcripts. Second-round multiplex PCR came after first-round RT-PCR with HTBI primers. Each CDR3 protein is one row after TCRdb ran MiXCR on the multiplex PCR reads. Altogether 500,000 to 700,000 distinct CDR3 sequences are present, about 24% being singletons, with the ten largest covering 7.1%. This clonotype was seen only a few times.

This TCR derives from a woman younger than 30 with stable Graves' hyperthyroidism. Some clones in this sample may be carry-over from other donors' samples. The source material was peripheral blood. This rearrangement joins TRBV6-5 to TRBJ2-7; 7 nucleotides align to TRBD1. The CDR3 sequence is CASSYLRQGQRDYEQYF. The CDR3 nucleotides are TGTGCCAGCAGTTATCTTCGACAGGGTCAGAGAGACTACGAGCAGTACTTC.